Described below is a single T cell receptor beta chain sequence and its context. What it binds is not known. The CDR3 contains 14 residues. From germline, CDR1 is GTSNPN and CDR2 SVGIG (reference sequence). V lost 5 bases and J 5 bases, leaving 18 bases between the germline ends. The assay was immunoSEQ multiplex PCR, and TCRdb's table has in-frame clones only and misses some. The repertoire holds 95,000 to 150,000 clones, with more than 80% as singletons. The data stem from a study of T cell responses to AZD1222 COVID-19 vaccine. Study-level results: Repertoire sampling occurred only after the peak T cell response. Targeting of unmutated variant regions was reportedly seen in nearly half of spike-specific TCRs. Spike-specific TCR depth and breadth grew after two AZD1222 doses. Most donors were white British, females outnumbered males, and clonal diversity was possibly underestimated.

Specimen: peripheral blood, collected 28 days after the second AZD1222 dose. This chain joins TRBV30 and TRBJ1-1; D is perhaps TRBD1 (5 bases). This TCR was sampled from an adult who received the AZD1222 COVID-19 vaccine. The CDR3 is CAWVTGTIATEAFF. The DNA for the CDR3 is TGTGCCTGGGTTACCGGGACCATCGCAACTGAAGCTTTCTTT.